Listed below are T cell receptor beta chains from one sample, sequenced in a study of blood T cell repertoires in COVID-19. Profiled with immunoSEQ multiplex PCR; TCRdb holds only in-frame clones, not every one. The sample yields about 100,000 clones, roughly 84% seen once. Sequencing was performed on peripheral blood. The origin of the receptors is a human donor in a cohort sampled during active COVID-19. Both conserved end residues are part of each CDR3. Each record gives: D gene, J gene, V gene, clone size, CDR3 protein, CDR3 DNA. A D gene is named only where the DNA matches it firmly. For some rows the clone size is stated as once, few or many, or as a class when expanded; others skip it.

TRBD1	TRBJ1-2	TRBV28	.	CASSTQDRAIYGYTF	TGTGCCAGCAGTACCCAGGACAGGGCCATCTATGGCTACACCTTC
.	TRBJ1-5	TRBV18	.	CASSQMDPRGNQPQHF	TGTGCCAGCTCCCAGATGGACCCGAGGGGCAATCAGCCCCAGCATTTT
TRBD1	TRBJ2-1	TRBV6-6	once	CASTGQVPYNEQFF	TGTGCCAGCACCGGACAGGTACCATACAATGAGCAGTTCTTC
.	TRBJ1-1	TRBV6-5	.	CASSYGQYTEAFF	TGTGCCAGCAGTTATGGGCAGTACACTGAAGCTTTCTTT
.	TRBJ2-1	TRBV28	.	CASSFDPVGTQNEQFF	TGTGCCAGCAGTTTCGACCCCGTTGGGACTCAAAATGAGCAGTTCTTC
.	TRBJ2-1	TRBV7-9	few	CASSLDGSSGEQFF	TGTGCCAGCAGCTTAGACGGCAGTTCAGGAGAGCAGTTCTTC
TRBD2	TRBJ2-7	TRBV3-1/TRBV3-2	.	CASSQETRGGYEQYF	TGTGCCAGCAGCCAAGAGACCCGGGGGGGGTACGAGCAGTACTTC
.	TRBJ2-1	TRBV6-5	.	CASSRGPLTHNEQFF	TGTGCCAGCAGCCGCGGGCCCCTTACTCACAATGAGCAGTTCTTC
TRBD1	TRBJ2-3	TRBV5-1	.	CASSVQGAGTDTQYF	TGCGCCAGCAGCGTACAGGGGGCTGGCACAGATACGCAGTATTTT
.	TRBJ1-1	TRBV4-1	.	CASSQDPGQTYTEAFF	TGCGCCAGCAGCCAAGATCCCGGACAGACCTACACTGAAGCTTTCTTT